Following are 21 T cell receptor beta chains from one sample sequenced in a study of shared T cell receptors in the human thymus. TCRdb keeps only in-frame clones here, not all; method: immunoSEQ multiplex PCR. This table holds about 660,000 clones, more than 75% found once. This sample also appeared in a second study, on human thymus T cells.

The sample was thymocytes. These receptors originate from a boy in the first two years of life with a congenital heart defect.

This clone has more than one count but fewer than ten. The chain uses TRBV19 and TRBJ1-3; 8 bases match TRBD1. The germline V gene has CDR1 LNHDA and CDR2 SQIVND (reference sequence). V was pared by 5 bases and J by 1 base, with 4 bases of the junction left unmatched. This CDR3 comprises 15 residues. CDR3 in DNA: TGTGCCAGTAGTTTCTGGGACAGGTCTGGAAACACCATATATTTT. This gives the protein CASSFWDRSGNTIYF. The whole variable domain, remainder taken from reference TRBV19 and TRBJ1-3, is DGGITQSPKYLFRKEGQNVTLSCEQNLNHDAMYWYRQDPGQGLRLIYYSQIVNDFQKGDIAEGYSVSREKKESFPLTVTSAQKNPTAFYLCASSFWDRSGNTIYFGEGSWLTVV.

The rearrangement joins TRBV25-1 to TRBJ1-1; no reliable D call. With 4 bases removed from V and 5 bases from J, the gap between germline ends came to 11 bases. The CDR3 is made up of 13 amino acids. The germline V gene has CDR1 MGHDK and CDR2 SYGVNS. CDR3 sequence (DNA): TGTGCCAGCAGTGGGGCTTCGGGAACTGAAGCTTTCTTT. It translates to CASSGASGTEAFF.

V and J are TRBV29-1 and TRBJ1-1; D is ambiguous. This CDR3 has 12 amino acids. Trimming removed 3 bases at V and 11 bases at J, with 16 bases between. From germline, CDR1 is SQVTM and CDR2 ANQGSEA. CDR3 in amino acids: CSVEDMGGEAFF. The CDR3 coding sequence is TGCAGCGTTGAGGATATGGGTGGGGAGGCTTTCTTT.

This clone was picked up one time. This chain uses TRBV6-6 with TRBJ2-7; 8 nucleotides match TRBD1. V was clipped by 2 bases and J by 1 base; unmatched bases: 4. Germline V gene data show CDR1 as MNHNY and CDR2 as SVGAGI (reference sequence). The length of the CDR3 is 15 residues. CDR3 in amino acids: CASSYGGQGSYEQYF. The CDR3 DNA reads as TGTGCCAGCAGTTACGGTGGACAGGGATCCTACGAGCAGTACTTC.

V is TRBV28 and J is TRBJ2-3; 8 bases fit TRBD2. The germline gives CDR1 MDHEN, CDR2 SYDVKM. The CDR3 consists of 12 residues. V dropped 6 bases and J dropped 14; count of bases not matched to a gene: 10. The CDR3 nucleotides read TGTGCCAGCAGCCGTCGGACTAGCCGGGGGTATTTT. Translating gives CASSRRTSRGYF.

This chain links TRBV6-6 with TRBJ2-5, with D possibly matching TRBD2 (6 bases). V lost 11 bases to trimming and J lost 7 bases, with 26 bases between them. CDR3 size: 15 residues. Germline V lookup: CDR1 MNHNY, CDR2 SVGAGI (reference sequence). The CDR3 DNA is TGTGCCGCTCATCCGGGGGTACCCGTTCCAGGGACCCAGTACTTC. This encodes CAAHPGVPVPGTQYF.

In this sample, this clone turned up a few times. This sequence joins TRBV6-1 and TRBJ2-1; 10 positions agree with TRBD2. The CDR3 is 13 amino acids. Per the germline V gene, CDR1 is MNHNS and CDR2 is SASEGT. The chain's CDR3 is CGGGSGRAHEQFF. The DNA for the CDR3 is TGTGGGGGTGGAAGCGGGAGGGCCCATGAGCAGTTCTTC.

This clone was recorded a few times. The CDR3 spells CASRQGEEDTQYF. CDR3 nucleotides: TGTGCCAGCAGGCAGGGGGAAGAAGATACGCAGTATTTT. This rearrangement joins TRBV25-1 to TRBJ2-3, with 7 bases identical to TRBD1. With 6 bases clipped from V and 5 bases from J, the junction kept 5 bases outside the gene matches. From germline, CDR1 is MGHDK and CDR2 SYGVNS. This CDR3 is 13 amino acids long.

This clone was recorded a few times. The chain recombines TRBV27 with TRBJ2-3; 7 nucleotides agree with TRBD2. V dropped 2 bases and J dropped 8; count of bases not matched to a gene: 10. The CDR3 length is 15 residues. CDR1 MNHEY and CDR2 SMNVEV come from the germline V gene (reference sequence). The DNA for the CDR3 is TGTGCCAGCAGTTTAGGTGGGGGAGGGTCTAGTACGCAGTATTTT. This gives the protein CASSLGGGGSSTQYF.

The V gene is TRBV27, the J gene TRBJ2-3; 7 nucleotides line up with TRBD2. CDR3 size: 13 residues. CDR1 MNHEY and CDR2 SMNVEV come from the germline V gene (reference sequence). The V segment lost 10 bases and the J segment 0 bases; nucleotides outside the gene matches: 4. The CDR3 DNA is TGTGCCACAGGCGGGGGTAGCACAGATACGCAGTATTTT. This gives the protein CATGGGSTDTQYF.

This chain connects TRBV29-1 to TRBJ2-1; tentative D call: TRBD2 (6 bases). Germline V CDR1 and CDR2: SQVTM, ANQGSEA. This CDR3 spans 15 amino acids. The V and J ends lost 6 bases and 4 bases respectively, with 19 bases between them. CDR3 protein: CSVLCVASVYNEQFF. CDR3 DNA sequence: TGCAGCGTCCTCTGCGTGGCTAGCGTATACAATGAGCAGTTCTTC.

Worth noting for this clone: Other DNA sequences in this specimen translate into the identical CDR3. This rearrangement joins TRBV6-1 to TRBJ1-2; D is possibly TRBD1 (6 bases). The germline V gene encodes CDR1 MNHNS and CDR2 SASEGT. V was trimmed by 8 bases and J by 5 bases, leaving 15 bases between them. This CDR3 has 13 amino acids. The chain's CDR3 is CASLQGGQYGYTF. The CDR3 DNA is TGTGCCAGCCTCCAAGGGGGTCAATATGGCTACACCTTC.

J is TRBJ2-7 and V is TRBV5-4; 8 positions agree with TRBD2. The CDR3 runs 15 residues. Trimming removed 0 bases from V and 5 bases from J; junction bases left unmatched: 7. Per germline, CDR1 SGHNT and CDR2 YYREEE (reference sequence). The CDR3 DNA sequence: TGTGCCAGCAGCTTGGTGGGCGGGAGGAAGAACGAGCAGTACTTC. This gives the protein CASSLVGGRKNEQYF. The complete variable domain, with remaining parts taken from reference TRBV5-4 and TRBJ2-7, reads ETGVTQSPTHLIKTRGQQVTLRCSSQSGHNTVSWYQQALGQGPQFIFQYYREEENGRGNFPPRFSGLQFPNYSSELNVNALELDDSALYLCASSLVGGRKNEQYFGPGTRLTVT.

V usage is TRBV6-1 and J usage is TRBJ1-1; 10 bases are a match to TRBD1. The ends lost 10 bases at V and 4 bases at J; junction bases unmatched: 12. There are 15 residues in the CDR3. Germline CDR1 and CDR2: MNHNS and SASEGT. The CDR3 DNA reads TGTGCCATCCAAACCCTGACAGGGGGCACCACTGAAGCTTTCTTT. Translation gives CAIQTLTGGTTEAFF.

The chain uses TRBV6-5 and TRBJ1-1; D is possibly TRBD1 (6 bases). There are 16 residues in the CDR3. Trimming cost V 2 bases and J 3 bases, with 16 bases left between them. Germline V gives CDR1 MNHEY, CDR2 SVGAGI. The chain's CDR3 is CASSYMGGAYDTEAFF. The CDR3 DNA reads as TGTGCCAGCAGTTACATGGGGGGGGCGTATGACACTGAAGCTTTCTTT.

The chain carries TRBV28 and TRBJ1-5; D might be TRBD1 (6 bases). The CDR3 runs to 15 residues. Per germline, CDR1 MDHEN and CDR2 SYDVKM. Trimming removed 3 bases at V and 0 bases at J, with 9 bases between. The CDR3 DNA reads TGTGCCAGCAGTTTGGACAGCAGTAGCAATCAGCCCCAGCATTTT. Translated, it gives CASSLDSSSNQPQHF.

This CDR3 is CASSYYRGVPEAFF. The CDR3 nucleotides are TGTGCCAGCAGTTACTACAGGGGCGTTCCTGAAGCTTTCTTT. This chain uses TRBV6-5 with TRBJ1-1; the match to TRBD1 covers 7 bases. The CDR3 contains 14 residues. The germline gives CDR1 MNHEY, CDR2 SVGAGI. V was pared by 1 base and J by 6 bases, with 5 bases of the junction left unmatched.

The V and J genes are TRBV9 and TRBJ2-3; 8 positions match TRBD2. The germline gives CDR1 SGDLS, CDR2 YYNGEE. The CDR3 loop spans 19 amino acids. V gave up 1 base and J gave up 0 bases; unmatched junction bases: 13. Here the CDR3 DNA reads TGTGCCAGCAGCGTAAGGACCCAGCGGGAGAGGTCTAGCACAGATACGCAGTATTTT. As protein: CASSVRTQRERSSTDTQYF. Using reference TRBV9 and TRBJ2-3 for the parts outside the CDR3, the full variable domain is DSGVTQTPKHLITATGQRVTLRCSPRSGDLSVYWYQQSLDQGLQFLIQYYNGEERAKGNILERFSAQQFPDLHSELNLSSLELGDSALYFCASSVRTQRERSSTDTQYFGPGTRLTVL.

V gene TRBV5-4 combines with J gene TRBJ2-1; 10 bases agree with TRBD2. Germline CDR1 reads SGHNT; CDR2 reads YYREEE (reference sequence). This CDR3 has 16 amino acids. With V trimmed by 4 bases and J by 3 bases, 7 bases remained unmatched. CDR3 region: CASSKSGRAHYNEQFF. The DNA for the CDR3 is TGTGCCAGCAGCAAAAGCGGGAGGGCCCACTACAATGAGCAGTTCTTC.

The chain is built from TRBV4-1 and TRBJ1-2; D uncertain. Deletions cut 1 base from V and 8 bases from J, with 14 bases between. There are 14 residues in the CDR3. Germline values: CDR1 MGHRA, CDR2 YSYEKL. The CDR3 is CASSQGAHERGYTF. The CDR3 nucleotides read TGCGCCAGCAGCCAAGGCGCACACGAGAGGGGCTACACCTTC.

CDR3 coding DNA: TGTGCCAGCAACCACCTACAGGGTCGTTTCAATGAGCAGTTCTTC. It is translated as CASNHLQGRFNEQFF. J is TRBJ2-1 and V is TRBV4-2, with D perhaps TRBD1 (6 bases). Germline lookup yields CDR1 LGHNA and CDR2 YNFKEQ. V gave up 7 bases and J gave up 6 bases, with 19 bases separating them. The CDR3 has 15 amino acids.